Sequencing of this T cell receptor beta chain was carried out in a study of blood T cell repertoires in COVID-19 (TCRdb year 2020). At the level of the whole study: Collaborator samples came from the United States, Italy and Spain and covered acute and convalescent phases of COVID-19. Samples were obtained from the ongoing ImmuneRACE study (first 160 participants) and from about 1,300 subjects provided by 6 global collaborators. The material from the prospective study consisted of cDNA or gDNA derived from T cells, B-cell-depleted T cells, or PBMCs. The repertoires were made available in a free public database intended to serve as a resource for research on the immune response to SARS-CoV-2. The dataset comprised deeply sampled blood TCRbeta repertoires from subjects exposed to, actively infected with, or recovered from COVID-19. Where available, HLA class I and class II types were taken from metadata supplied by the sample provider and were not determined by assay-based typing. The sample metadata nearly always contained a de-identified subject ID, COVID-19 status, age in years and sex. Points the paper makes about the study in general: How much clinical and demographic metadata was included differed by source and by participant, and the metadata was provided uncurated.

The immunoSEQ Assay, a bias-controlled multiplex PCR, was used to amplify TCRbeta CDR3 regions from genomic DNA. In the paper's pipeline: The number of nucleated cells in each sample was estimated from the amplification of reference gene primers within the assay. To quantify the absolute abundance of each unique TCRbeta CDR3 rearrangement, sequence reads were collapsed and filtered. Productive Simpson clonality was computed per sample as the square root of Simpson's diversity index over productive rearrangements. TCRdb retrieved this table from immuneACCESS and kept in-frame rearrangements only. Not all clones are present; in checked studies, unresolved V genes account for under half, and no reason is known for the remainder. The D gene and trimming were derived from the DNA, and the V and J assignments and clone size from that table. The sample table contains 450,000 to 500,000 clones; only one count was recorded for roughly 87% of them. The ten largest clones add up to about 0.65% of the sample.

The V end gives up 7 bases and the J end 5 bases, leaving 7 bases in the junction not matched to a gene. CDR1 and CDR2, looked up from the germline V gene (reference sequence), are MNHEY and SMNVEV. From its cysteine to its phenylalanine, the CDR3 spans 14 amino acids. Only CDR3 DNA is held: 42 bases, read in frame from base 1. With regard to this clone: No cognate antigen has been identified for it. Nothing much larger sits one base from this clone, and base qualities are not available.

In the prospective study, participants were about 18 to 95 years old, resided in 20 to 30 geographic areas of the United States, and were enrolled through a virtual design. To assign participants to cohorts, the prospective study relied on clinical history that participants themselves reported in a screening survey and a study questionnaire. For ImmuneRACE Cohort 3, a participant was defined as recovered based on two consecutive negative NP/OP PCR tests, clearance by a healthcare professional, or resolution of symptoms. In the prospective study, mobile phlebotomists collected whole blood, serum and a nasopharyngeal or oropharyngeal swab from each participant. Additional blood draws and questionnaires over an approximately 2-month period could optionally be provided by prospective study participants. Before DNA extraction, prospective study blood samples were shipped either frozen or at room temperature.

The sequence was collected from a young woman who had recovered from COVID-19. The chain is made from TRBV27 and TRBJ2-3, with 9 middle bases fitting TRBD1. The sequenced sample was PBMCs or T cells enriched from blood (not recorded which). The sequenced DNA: TGTGCCAGCACCCGACAGGGGGTGAAAGATACGCAGTATTTT. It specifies CASTRQGVKDTQYF.